One T cell receptor (beta chain) is described in this entry. Assay used: immunoSEQ multiplex PCR; TCRdb lists only in-frame clones, some missing. Of about 260,000 clones detected, over 75% appear once; the ten largest clones hold more than 0.55%. The data derive from a study of blood T cell repertoires in COVID-19. On the study more broadly: The analysed material was cDNA or gDNA that came from T cells, B-cell-depleted T cells, or PBMCs.

CDR1 and CDR2 (germline): SNHLY, FYNNEI. The length of the CDR3 is 13 residues. V lost 6 bases and J 8 bases, leaving 16 bases between the germline ends. The J gene is TRBJ1-2, the V gene TRBV2; no reliable D call. Sequencing was done on a sample of peripheral blood. This clonotype originated in a human donor in a cohort sampled during active COVID-19. The CDR3 loop reads CASRTGIREGYTF. CDR3 bases: TGTGCCAGCAGAACCGGGATAAGAGAGGGCTACACCTTC.